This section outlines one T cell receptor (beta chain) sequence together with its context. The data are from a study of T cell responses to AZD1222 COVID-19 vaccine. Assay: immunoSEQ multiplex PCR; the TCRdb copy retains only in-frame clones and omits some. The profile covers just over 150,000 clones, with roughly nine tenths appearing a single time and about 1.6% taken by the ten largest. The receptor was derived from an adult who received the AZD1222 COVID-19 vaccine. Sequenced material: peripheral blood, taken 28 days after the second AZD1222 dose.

The CDR3, as DNA: TGTGCCAGCAGCTTATTCCCGGGGGGTACCTACGAGCAGTACTTC. This translates into CASSLFPGGTYEQYF. V and J are TRBV7-9 and TRBJ2-7; 7 bases align to TRBD2. Germline CDR1 SEHNR, CDR2 FQNEAQ (reference sequence). The CDR3 consists of 15 residues. V lost 2 bases and J lost 2; bases outside the gene matches: 6.